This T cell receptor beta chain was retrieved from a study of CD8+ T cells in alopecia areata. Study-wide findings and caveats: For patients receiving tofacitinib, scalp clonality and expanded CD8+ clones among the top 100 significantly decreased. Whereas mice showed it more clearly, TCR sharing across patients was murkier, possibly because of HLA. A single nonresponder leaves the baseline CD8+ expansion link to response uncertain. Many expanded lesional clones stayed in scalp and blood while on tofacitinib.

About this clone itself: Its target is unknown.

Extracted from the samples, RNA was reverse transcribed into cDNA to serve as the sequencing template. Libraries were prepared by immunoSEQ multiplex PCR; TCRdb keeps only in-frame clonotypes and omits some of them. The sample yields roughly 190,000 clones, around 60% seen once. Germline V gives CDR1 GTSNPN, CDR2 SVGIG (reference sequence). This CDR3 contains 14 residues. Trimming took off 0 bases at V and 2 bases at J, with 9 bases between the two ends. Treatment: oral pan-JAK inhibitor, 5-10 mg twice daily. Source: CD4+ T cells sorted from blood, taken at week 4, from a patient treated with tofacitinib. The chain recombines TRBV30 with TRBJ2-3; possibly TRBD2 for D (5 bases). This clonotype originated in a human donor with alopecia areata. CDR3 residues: CAWSVGDYTDTQYF. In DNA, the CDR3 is TGTGCCTGGAGTGTTGGCGACTACACAGATACGCAGTATTTT.